Below, 24 T cell receptor beta chains from the same sample are listed, as sequenced in a study of blood T cell repertoires in COVID-19. Produced via immunoSEQ multiplex PCR; TCRdb's table is partial and in-frame only. Found here are some 150,000 clones, more than 80% of them singletons; the top ten hold less than 0.6%. Sequencing was performed on peripheral blood. These TCRs come from a man aged 50-60 years with acute or convalescent COVID-19.

V and J are TRBV11-1 and TRBJ1-1; D may be TRBD1 (6 bases). The V end lost 3 bases, the J end lost 4 bases, and 9 bases lay between the germline ends. The CDR3 loop spans 13 amino acids. The germline V gene encodes CDR1 SGHAT and CDR2 FQDESV (reference sequence). The CDR3: CASSFTGTTEAFF. The CDR3 coding sequence is TGTGCCAGCAGCTTCACAGGGACCACTGAAGCTTTCTTT.

The CDR3 DNA sequence: TGTGCCAGCAGTCTAGGACAGGGTGGGTCACCCCTCCACTTT. This codes for CASSLGQGGSPLHF. The chain couples TRBV28 to TRBJ1-6, with TRBD1 identical over 8 bases. CDR1 is MDHEN, CDR2 SYDVKM, per germline. This CDR3 spans 14 amino acids. The ends lost 5 bases at V and 10 bases at J; junction bases unmatched: 7.

This clone was picked up a small number of times. The chain is built from TRBV10-1 and TRBJ1-5, with D maybe TRBD1 (5 bases). The CDR3 has 15 amino acids. V was trimmed by 9 bases and J by 0 bases, leaving 15 bases between them. Germline CDR1 is WNHNN and CDR2 is SYGVQD (reference sequence). CDR3 DNA: TGCGCCAGGCGGGAGGGGCCTTATAGCAATCAGCCCCAGCATTTT. This encodes CARREGPYSNQPQHF.

The J gene is TRBJ1-2, the V gene TRBV7-9; D may be TRBD1 (5 bases). CDR1 is SEHNR, CDR2 FQNEAQ, per germline (reference sequence). There are 14 residues in the CDR3. V was cut by 3 bases and J by 2 bases, with 10 bases left in between. The CDR3 DNA reads TGTGCCAGCAGCTTCCAGGGAGGCAACTATGGCTACACCTTC. It translates to CASSFQGGNYGYTF.

This clone has only one observation. V gene TRBV19 combines with J gene TRBJ1-1; no firm D call. Germline V CDR1 and CDR2: LNHDA, SQIVND (reference sequence). V dropped 3 bases and J dropped 1 base, with 6 bases sitting between them. The CDR3 is 13 residues long. The CDR3 here is CASSIGGNTEAFF. As DNA, the CDR3 is TGTGCCAGTAGTATTGGCGGGAACACTGAAGCTTTCTTT.

CDR3 nucleotide sequence: TGTGCCAGCAGCTCCCGACTAGCGGGGGCCACCGGGGAGCTGTTTTTT. It encodes CASSSRLAGATGELFF. V usage is TRBV7-9 and J usage is TRBJ2-2, with 12 bases identical to TRBD2. Per germline, CDR1 SEHNR and CDR2 FQNEAQ (reference sequence). CDR3 length: 16 amino acids. V gave up 4 bases and J gave up 4 bases; unmatched junction bases: 4.

The V call is TRBV9, the J call TRBJ2-1; 10 positions agree with TRBD2. Trimming cost V 4 bases and J 9 bases; bases outside gene matches: 10. Germline CDR1 and CDR2: SGDLS and YYNGEE. The CDR3 is 15 residues long. The CDR3 loop reads CASSPRTSGAAEQFF. The CDR3 nucleotides are TGTGCCAGCAGCCCCCGGACTAGCGGAGCGGCTGAGCAGTTCTTC.

The chain uses TRBV28 and TRBJ2-7; 10 bases match TRBD1. Per germline, CDR1 MDHEN and CDR2 SYDVKM. This CDR3 has 12 amino acids. The V segment lost 11 bases and the J segment 6 bases; nucleotides outside the gene matches: 7. The CDR3 region is CASRDRGSEQYV. The CDR3 DNA sequence: TGTGCCTCCCGGGACAGGGGTAGCGAGCAGTACGTC.

The genes are TRBV30 and TRBJ2-1; 10 nucleotides match TRBD1. The CDR3 consists of 14 residues. The trim removed 0 bases at V and 6 bases at J, leaving 2 bases unmatched. Germline CDR1 reads GTSNPN; CDR2 reads SVGIG (reference sequence). CDR3 in amino acids: CAWSVGQGTNEQFF. DNA of the CDR3: TGTGCCTGGAGTGTGGGACAGGGGACCAATGAGCAGTTCTTC.

This chain joins TRBV27 and TRBJ2-2, with D maybe TRBD1 (5 bases). The V end lost 6 bases, the J end lost 0 bases, and 5 bases lay between the germline ends. Germline V gene sequence: CDR1 MNHEY, CDR2 SMNVEV (reference sequence). The CDR3 runs to 13 residues. CDR3: CASRTANTGELFF. The CDR3 DNA reads TGTGCCAGCAGGACAGCGAACACCGGGGAGCTGTTTTTT.

This chain connects TRBV7-2 to TRBJ2-1; the D gene is possibly TRBD2 (6 bases). The length of the CDR3 is 15 residues. Per germline, CDR1 SGHTA and CDR2 FQGNSA. The germline V and J ends were trimmed by 1 base and 6 bases, with 13 bases remaining between them. CDR3 protein: CASSLGAGLFNEQFF. The CDR3 DNA is TGTGCCAGCAGCTTAGGTGCGGGACTTTTCAATGAGCAGTTCTTC.

The chain couples TRBV18 to TRBJ2-1; no clear D. The germline CDR1 and CDR2 sequences are KGHSH and LQKENI. Trimming left V 2 bases short and J 0 bases short, with 14 bases between. This CDR3 has 17 residues. CDR3 in DNA: TGTGCCAGCTCACCAAGAAATAGCCGCAGCTCCTACAATGAGCAGTTCTTC. Amino acid sequence: CASSPRNSRSSYNEQFF. Full variable domain (rest looked up from reference TRBV18 and TRBJ2-1): NAGVMQNPRHLVRRRGQEARLRCSPMKGHSHVYWYRQLPEEGLKFMVYLQKENIIDESGMPKERFSAEFPKEGPSILRIQQVVRGDSAAYFCASSPRNSRSSYNEQFFGPGTRLTVL.

V and J are TRBV4-3 and TRBJ1-2; 9 bases line up with TRBD1. V was clipped by 0 bases and J by 5 bases; unmatched bases: 13. The CDR3 has 18 amino acids. Germline CDR1 reads LGHNA; CDR2 reads YSLEER. CDR3 coding DNA: TGCGCCAGCAGCCAAGAGGGGTCTACAGGGGGCGAATTTTATGGCTACACCTTC. This encodes CASSQEGSTGGEFYGYTF.

J is TRBJ2-1 and V is TRBV7-2; D perhaps matches TRBD1 (6 bases). Germline V lookup: CDR1 SGHTA, CDR2 FQGNSA. The CDR3 extends over 17 amino acids. V lost 6 bases and J lost 0, with 18 bases in between. The CDR3 coding sequence is TGTGCCAGCAGTCATTCAGGGGTACAGGACTCCTACAATGAGCAGTTCTTC. Translation gives CASSHSGVQDSYNEQFF.

The chain uses TRBV7-9 and TRBJ2-1; TRBD1 matches 7 bases. Germline V CDR1 and CDR2: SEHNR, FQNEAQ (reference sequence). There are 16 residues in the CDR3. Trimming took 5 bases from V and 0 from J; bases not matched to a gene: 7. Written as DNA, the CDR3 is TGTGCCAGCAGCGCTCGACAGGGCCCCTCCTACAATGAGCAGTTCTTC. This codes for CASSARQGPSYNEQFF. The full variable domain, in which reference TRBV7-9 and TRBJ2-1 provide the parts outside the CDR3, is DTGVSQNPRHKITKRGQNVTFRCDPISEHNRLYWYRQTLGQGPEFLTYFQNEAQLEKSRLLSDRFSAERPKGSFSTLEIQRTEQGDSAMYLCASSARQGPSYNEQFFGPGTRLTVL.

The chain couples TRBV5-6 to TRBJ1-5; 7 nucleotides agree with TRBD1. The germline V gene has CDR1 SGHDT and CDR2 YYEEEE. The CDR3 has 15 residues. V lost 2 bases and J lost 7; bases outside the gene matches: 9. CDR3 coding DNA: TGTGCCAGCAGCTTACTCTCCGCAGGGGGGCAGCCCCAGCATTTT. Its translation is CASSLLSAGGQPQHF.

The chain uses TRBV5-4 and TRBJ2-5; TRBD2 is a possible D gene (5 bases). V gave up 2 bases and J gave up 1 base, with 15 bases separating them. The CDR3 is made up of 16 amino acids. Germline V gene data show CDR1 as SGHNT and CDR2 as YYREEE (reference sequence). The CDR3 spells CASSFPGGQVQETQYF. CDR3 DNA: TGTGCCAGCAGCTTCCCGGGCGGGCAAGTCCAAGAGACCCAGTACTTC.

This chain's CDR3 is CASSVGTTTDTQYF. The CDR3 region has the DNA TGTGCCAGCAGCGTCGGGACTACCACAGATACGCAGTATTTT. The chain combines TRBV9 with TRBJ2-3; 7 positions match TRBD2. Losses at the gene ends were 2 bases for V and 2 bases for J; bases not matched to a gene: 2. The CDR3 runs 14 residues. Germline CDR1 reads SGDLS; CDR2 reads YYNGEE. Looking up the rest from reference TRBV9 and TRBJ2-3 gives the full variable domain: DSGVTQTPKHLITATGQRVTLRCSPRSGDLSVYWYQQSLDQGLQFLIQYYNGEERAKGNILERFSAQQFPDLHSELNLSSLELGDSALYFCASSVGTTTDTQYFGPGTRLTVL.

The rearrangement uses TRBV9 and TRBJ2-7; TRBD2 aligns across 10 bases. Germline loops: CDR1 SGDLS, CDR2 YYNGEE. CDR3 length: 16 residues. J gave up 6 bases and V 0 bases, and 9 bases lay outside the gene matches. For the CDR3, the DNA is TGTGCCAGCAGCGTAGTGGGTAGCGGGAGGCAGAGCGAGCAGTACTTC. This codes for CASSVVGSGRQSEQYF.

The J gene is TRBJ1-3, the V gene TRBV4-2; D call uncertain. V was shortened by 2 bases and J by 0 bases, with 8 bases between the two germline ends. Per germline, CDR1 LGHNA and CDR2 YNFKEQ. The CDR3 runs to 15 residues. DNA for the CDR3: TGTGCCAGCAGCCAATCACAGTACTCTGGAAACACCATATATTTT. This encodes CASSQSQYSGNTIYF.

V usage is TRBV6-6 and J usage is TRBJ2-7, with 7 bases matching TRBD2. The V gene end was trimmed by 6 bases and the J gene end by 2 bases; junction bases not matched to a gene: 7. This CDR3 has 14 residues. In germline, CDR1 is MNHNY, CDR2 SVGAGI (reference sequence). CDR3 in DNA: TGTGCCAGCAGGCCTCGGCGGGAGACCTACGAGCAGTACTTC. This codes for CASRPRRETYEQYF.

V is TRBV7-2 and J is TRBJ1-2; possibly TRBD1 for D (6 bases). The V gene's germline CDR1 is SGHTA and CDR2 FQGNSA. V shed 1 base and J shed 4 bases, with 19 bases lying between them. The CDR3 length is 17 residues. CDR3: CASSLEGGRTHTYGYTF. The CDR3 nucleotides read TGTGCCAGCAGCTTAGAGGGGGGGCGAACCCACACCTATGGCTACACCTTC.

This chain joins TRBV4-3 and TRBJ1-3, with a tentative D call TRBD1 (6 bases). V lost 2 bases and J 5 bases, leaving 10 bases between the germline ends. This CDR3 is 14 amino acids long. Germline V gene sequence: CDR1 LGHNA, CDR2 YSLEER. The CDR3 here is CASSQLDSRNTIYF. The CDR3 coding sequence is TGCGCCAGCAGCCAACTGGACAGTAGAAACACCATATATTTT.

The gene calls are TRBV27 and TRBJ1-2; perhaps TRBD1 as D (6 bases). The length of the CDR3 is 14 residues. V lost 7 bases to trimming and J lost 7 bases, with 19 bases between them. In germline, CDR1 is MNHEY, CDR2 SMNVEV (reference sequence). Written as DNA, the CDR3 is TGTGCCAGCAAACCGGGAGGGGGGCAGGGTGGCTACACCTTC. Protein product: CASKPGGGQGGYTF.